Below, 15 T cell receptor beta chains from the same sample are listed, as sequenced in a study of tumor-infiltrating lymphocytes in primary liver carcinoma (TCRdb year 2017). Reads for this sample came from an Illumina HiSeq 2500. TCRbeta-specific cDNA was reverse-transcribed from 500 ng total RNA using a constant-region primer and ProtoScript II reverse transcriptase. Construction of the TCRbeta libraries relied on three nested rounds of multiplex PCR, following a slightly modified ARM-PCR procedure. The first two PCR rounds used multiplex TRBV1-TRBV30 forward primers with a Cbeta reverse primer, each for about 11 cycles. TCRdb cleaned the public reads at Q25 with fastp, built clones with MiXCR and kept in-frame beta chains. Records with the same CDR3 protein are collapsed into one entry carrying the most frequent genes and DNA. This sample gives approximately 190,000 distinct CDR3 sequences in total; 85% of them show up just once. The top ten clones comprise 18% of the sample.

Total RNA and DNA were co-extracted from about 20-30 mg of bulk tissue with the AllPrep DNA/RNA mini kit, without cell sorting. Sequencing used tumor tissue from primary liver carcinoma. The receptors shown here come from a man aged 35-49 years with primary liver carcinoma and hepatitis B virus infection.

This clonotype was found once. No conserved phenylalanine or tryptophan is present at the end of the CDR3, so a read error is the likely explanation. The rearrangement uses TRBV28 and TRBJ1-5, with 9 bases aligning to TRBD1. In germline, CDR1 is MDHEN, CDR2 SYDVKM. CDR3 size: 16 residues. The CDR3 DNA follows: TGTGCCAGTACCTTCGACAGGGGGGCCTCCAATCAGCTCCAGCATTAT. Its translation is CASTFDRGASNQLQHY.

A remark on this clonotype: At one end the junction does not follow the germline gene, possibly because of a read error. The chain recombines TRBV11-2 with TRBJ2-2, with D perhaps matching TRBD2 (6 bases). This CDR3 region has 15 residues. Germline CDR1 SGHAT, CDR2 FQNNGV. The CDR3 reads CASSHVRVRTGEVFF. As DNA, the CDR3 is TGTGCTAGCAGCCATGTCCGGGTGAGGACCGGGGAGGTGTTTTTT. The variable domain in full, with the rest retrieved from reference TRBV11-2 and TRBJ2-2, is EAGVAQSPRYKIIEKRQSVAFWCNPISGHATLYWYQQILGQGPKLLIQFQNNGVVDDSQLPKDRFSAERLKGVDSTLKIQPAKLEDSAVYLCASSHVRVRTGEVFFGEGSRLTVL.

The V gene is TRBV11-1, the J gene TRBJ2-4; 10 bases match TRBD2. The germline CDR1 and CDR2 sequences are SGHAT and FQDESV (reference sequence). The CDR3 spans 17 residues. V gave up 8 bases and J gave up 7 bases; unmatched junction bases: 17. The CDR3 loop reads CASGFPGTSGINNIQYF. DNA for the CDR3: TGTGCCAGCGGATTTCCCGGAACTAGCGGGATCAATAACATTCAGTACTTC.

About this clonotype: One end of the junction fails to match germline, which may point to a read error. The chain is built from TRBV6-2 or TRBV6-3 and TRBJ2-3; the match to TRBD2 covers 7 bases. Germline values: CDR1 MNHEY, CDR2 SVGEGT. The CDR3 runs 13 residues. CDR3 DNA: TGTGCCTGCAGTCCGGCACTAGCGAATACACAGTATTTT. This codes for CACSPALANTQYF.

As regards this clonotype: This is likely a read error, given that the CDR3 carries no conserved phenylalanine or tryptophan at its end. No DNA is shown, since the ends of the CDR3 on it are uncertain; the CDR3 is the one TCRdb lists. J is TRBJ2-1 and V is TRBV6-2 or TRBV6-3; TRBD1, the D gene given by the table, was not confirmed from the DNA. The CDR3 numbers 13 amino acids, ends counted. Germline CDR1 is MNHEY and CDR2 is SVGEGT. CDR3 loop: CASRPDSYNEQLL.

In regard to this clonotype: As the CDR3 is not closed by the conserved phenylalanine or tryptophan, this likely results from a read error. The DNA is left out, because the CDR3 cannot be placed on it with certainty; the CDR3 is given as TCRdb lists it. This chain uses TRBV4-3 with TRBJ1-6; TRBD1 reflects the table's D call only, with no check against the DNA. The length of the CDR3 is 16 amino acids, counting both ends. CDR1 is LGHNA and CDR2 is YSLEER in the germline V gene. This chain's CDR3 is CASSSWDRGRNSPLHV.

Details on this clonotype: The junction does not match germline at one end; this may be a read error. The V gene is TRBV10-3, the J gene TRBJ2-7, with D perhaps TRBD1 (7 bases). This CDR3 is built from 14 residues. The germline V gene has CDR1 ENHRY and CDR2 SYGVKD. For the CDR3, the DNA is TGTACCATCAGACAGGGACTCACTGGTGTTGAGCAGTACTTC. As protein: CTIRQGLTGVEQYF.

As for this clonotype: The junction departs from germline at one end; a sequencing error may be responsible. The rearrangement links TRBV11-2 to TRBJ2-3; weak D call: TRBD2 (6 bases). Germline CDR1 and CDR2: SGHAT and FQNNGV. The CDR3 runs 17 residues. The CDR3 nucleotides are TGTACCAGCAGCTTAGATCCGGGGGAGACTATCACAGATACGCAATATTTT. Amino acids: CTSSLDPGETITDTQYF. The full variable domain, its missing parts supplied by reference TRBV11-2 and TRBJ2-3, is EAGVAQSPRYKIIEKRQSVAFWCNPISGHATLYWYQQILGQGPKLLIQFQNNGVVDDSQLPKDRFSAERLKGVDSTLKIQPAKLEDSAVYLCTSSLDPGETITDTQYFGPGTRLTVL.

Comments on this clonotype: At one end, the junction sequence differs from germline, possibly due to a read error. The chain is built from TRBV6-5 and TRBJ2-1; 8 bases fit TRBD2. This CDR3 contains 16 residues. The germline V gene encodes CDR1 MNHEY and CDR2 SVGAGI. CDR3 nucleotide sequence: TGTGCCAGCATACCCGAGGGGAGCGGGAGATTCTCGGAGCTGTTCTTC. This codes for CASIPEGSGRFSELFF.

On this clonotype itself: The conserved final phenylalanine or tryptophan is absent from the CDR3, which likely points to a read error. The chain uses TRBV4-3 and TRBJ2-5; possibly TRBD2 for D (5 bases). Germline V lookup: CDR1 LGHNA, CDR2 YSLEER. Trimming took off 3 bases at V and 4 bases at J, with 15 bases between the two ends. The CDR3 consists of 15 residues. The DNA of the CDR3 is TGCGCCAGCAGCCAGGATGCGGGTTCTCGAGAGACCCAGTACATC. Protein product: CASSQDAGSRETQYI.

As to this clonotype: At one of its ends the junction is not consistent with the germline gene, which may arise from a read error. The V and J genes are TRBV5-1 and TRBJ2-3; TRBD1 aligns across 7 bases. CDR1 is SGHRS, CDR2 YFSETQ, per germline. The CDR3 is 16 residues long. The CDR3 region is CASSLRTGGSTDRQYF. Here the CDR3 DNA reads TGCGCCAGCAGCTTGAGGACAGGCGGCAGCACAGATAGGCAGTATTTT.

As concerns this clonotype: This clone may be a read error of a much larger clone one base away. CDR3: CANSSAGQEAYEQYF. The CDR3 DNA reads as TGTGCCAACAGCTCAGCGGGACAGGAGGCCTACGAGCAGTACTTC. The V gene is TRBV7-8, the J gene TRBJ2-7, with D possibly matching TRBD1 (8 bases). Germline lookup yields CDR1 SGHVS and CDR2 FQNEAQ. The CDR3 loop spans 15 amino acids.

On this clonotype: Germline and junction disagree at one end, which may indicate a read error. The genes are TRBV29-1 and TRBJ2-2, with 10 bases lining up with TRBD1. CDR3 length: 15 amino acids. Per the germline V gene, CDR1 is SQVTM and CDR2 is ANQGSEA. CDR3 loop: CGVVGQGDHTGELLF. CDR3 bases: TGCGGCGTTGTAGGACAGGGGGATCACACCGGGGAGCTGTTATTT.

As for this clonotype: Without the conserved terminal phenylalanine or tryptophan, this CDR3 likely stems from a read error. The gene calls are TRBV6-2 or TRBV6-3 and TRBJ2-1, with D possibly TRBD1 on 6 matching bases. V was cut by 9 bases and J by 3 bases, with 24 bases left in between. CDR3 length equals 17 residues. Germline V gives CDR1 MNHEY, CDR2 SVGEGT. CDR3 region: CASTSSQSQGHYNEQFS. The CDR3 DNA is TGTGCCAGTACTTCATCACAGTCCCAGGGGCACTACAATGAGCAGTTCTCC.

V usage is TRBV29-1 and J usage is TRBJ2-2; 7 nucleotides align to TRBD2. The V gene's germline CDR1 is SQVTM and CDR2 ANQGSEA. V was clipped by 7 bases and J by 5 bases; unmatched bases: 10. This CDR3 has 14 amino acids. The CDR3 DNA sequence: TGCAGCGCTTACGCAGGGACTAATACCGGGGAGCTGTTTTTT. Amino acid sequence: CSAYAGTNTGELFF.